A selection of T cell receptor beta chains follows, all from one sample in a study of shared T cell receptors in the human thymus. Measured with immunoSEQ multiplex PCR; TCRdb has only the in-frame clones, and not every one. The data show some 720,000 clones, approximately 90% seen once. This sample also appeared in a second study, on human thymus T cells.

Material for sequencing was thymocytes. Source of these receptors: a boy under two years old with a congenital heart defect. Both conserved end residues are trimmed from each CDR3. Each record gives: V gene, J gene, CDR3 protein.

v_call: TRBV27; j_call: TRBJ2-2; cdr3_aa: ASSLGGLAGELF
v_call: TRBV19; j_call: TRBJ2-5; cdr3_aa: ASSIDPTSGPLQETQY
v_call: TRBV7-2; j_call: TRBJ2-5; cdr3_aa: ASSLGDRSYQETQY
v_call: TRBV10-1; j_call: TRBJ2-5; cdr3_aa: ASSGETGEVQETQY
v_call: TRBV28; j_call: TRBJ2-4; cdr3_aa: ASRGGVRAKNIQY
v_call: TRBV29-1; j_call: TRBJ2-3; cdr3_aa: SVTQRTSTDTQY
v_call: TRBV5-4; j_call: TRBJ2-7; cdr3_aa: ASSSGQGSDEQY
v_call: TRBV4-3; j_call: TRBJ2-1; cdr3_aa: ASSHLRTSGRAYDEQF
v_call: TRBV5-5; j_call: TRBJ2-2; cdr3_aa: ASSFGVTGRELF
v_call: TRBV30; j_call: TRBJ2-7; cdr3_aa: AWRPGWGEQY
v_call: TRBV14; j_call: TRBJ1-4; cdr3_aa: ASSPRGGGCPLGEKLF
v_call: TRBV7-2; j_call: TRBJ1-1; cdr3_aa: ASSSRGNRGRTEAF
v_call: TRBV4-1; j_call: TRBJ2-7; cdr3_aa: ASSQRGTVHSYEQY
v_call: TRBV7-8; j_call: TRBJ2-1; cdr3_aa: ASSPGEEACDEQF
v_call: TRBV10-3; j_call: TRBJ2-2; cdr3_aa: AISSGATTGELF
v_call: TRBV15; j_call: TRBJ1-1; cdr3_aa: ATRKALGQVMNTEAF